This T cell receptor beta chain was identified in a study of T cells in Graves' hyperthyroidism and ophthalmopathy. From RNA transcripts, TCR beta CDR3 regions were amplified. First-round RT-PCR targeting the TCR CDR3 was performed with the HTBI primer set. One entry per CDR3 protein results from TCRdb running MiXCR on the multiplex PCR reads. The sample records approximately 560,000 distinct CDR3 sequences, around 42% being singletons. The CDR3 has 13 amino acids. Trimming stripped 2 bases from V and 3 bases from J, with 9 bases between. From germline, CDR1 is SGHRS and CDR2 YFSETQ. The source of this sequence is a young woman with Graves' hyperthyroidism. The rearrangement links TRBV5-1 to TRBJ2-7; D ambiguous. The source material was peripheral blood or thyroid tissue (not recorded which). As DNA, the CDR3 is TGCGCCAGCAGCTTTCCCACCGACTACGAGCAGTACTTC. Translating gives CASSFPTDYEQYF.